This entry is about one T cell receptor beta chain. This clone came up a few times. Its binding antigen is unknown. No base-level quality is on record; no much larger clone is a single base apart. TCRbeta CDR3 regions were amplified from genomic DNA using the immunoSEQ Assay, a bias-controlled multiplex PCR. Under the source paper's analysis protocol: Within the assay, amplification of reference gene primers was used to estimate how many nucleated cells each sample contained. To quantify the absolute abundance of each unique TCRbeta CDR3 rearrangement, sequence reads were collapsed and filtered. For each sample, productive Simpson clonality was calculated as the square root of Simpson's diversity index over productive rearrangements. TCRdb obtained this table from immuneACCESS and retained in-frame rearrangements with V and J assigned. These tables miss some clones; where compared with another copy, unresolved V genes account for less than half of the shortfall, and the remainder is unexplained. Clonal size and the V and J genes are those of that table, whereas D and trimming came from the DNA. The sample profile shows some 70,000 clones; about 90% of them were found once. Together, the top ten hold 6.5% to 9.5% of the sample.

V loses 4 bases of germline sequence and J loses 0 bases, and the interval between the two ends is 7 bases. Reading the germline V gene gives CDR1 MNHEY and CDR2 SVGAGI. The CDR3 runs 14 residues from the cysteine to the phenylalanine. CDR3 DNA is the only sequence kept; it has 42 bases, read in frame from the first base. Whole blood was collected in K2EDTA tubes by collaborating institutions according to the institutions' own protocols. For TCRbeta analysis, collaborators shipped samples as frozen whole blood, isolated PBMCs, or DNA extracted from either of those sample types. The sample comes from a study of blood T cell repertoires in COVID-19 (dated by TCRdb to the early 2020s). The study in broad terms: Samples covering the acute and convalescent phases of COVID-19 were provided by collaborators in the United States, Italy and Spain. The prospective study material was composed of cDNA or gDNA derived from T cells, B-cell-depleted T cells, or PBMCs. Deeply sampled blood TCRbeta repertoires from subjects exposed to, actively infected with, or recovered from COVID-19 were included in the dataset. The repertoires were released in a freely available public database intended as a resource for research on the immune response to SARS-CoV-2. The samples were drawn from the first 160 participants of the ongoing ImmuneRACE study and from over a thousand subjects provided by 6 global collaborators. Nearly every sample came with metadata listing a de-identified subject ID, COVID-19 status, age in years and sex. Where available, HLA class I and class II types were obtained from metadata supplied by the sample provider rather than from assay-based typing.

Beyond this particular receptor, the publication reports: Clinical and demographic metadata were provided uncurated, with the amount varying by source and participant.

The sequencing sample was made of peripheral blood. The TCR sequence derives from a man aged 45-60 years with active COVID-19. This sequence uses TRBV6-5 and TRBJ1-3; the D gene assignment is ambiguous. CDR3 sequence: CASSSTYSGNTIYF. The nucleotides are TGTGCCAGCAGTTCCACTTACTCTGGAAACACCATATATTTT.